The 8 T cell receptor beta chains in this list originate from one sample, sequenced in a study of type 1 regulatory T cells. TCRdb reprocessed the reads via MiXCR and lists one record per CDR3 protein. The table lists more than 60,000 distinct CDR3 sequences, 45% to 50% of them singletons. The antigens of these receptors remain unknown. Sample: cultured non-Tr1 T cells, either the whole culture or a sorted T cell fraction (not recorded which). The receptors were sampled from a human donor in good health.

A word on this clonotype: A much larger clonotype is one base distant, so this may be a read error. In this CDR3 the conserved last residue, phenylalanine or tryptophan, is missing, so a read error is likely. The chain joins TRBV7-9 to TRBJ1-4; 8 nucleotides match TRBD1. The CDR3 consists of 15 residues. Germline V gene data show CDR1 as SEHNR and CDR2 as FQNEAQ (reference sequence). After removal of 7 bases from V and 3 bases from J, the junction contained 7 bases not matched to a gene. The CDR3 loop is CASNKGQGANEKLFL. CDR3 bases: TGTGCCAGCAACAAAGGACAGGGAGCTAATGAAAAACTGTTTCTT.

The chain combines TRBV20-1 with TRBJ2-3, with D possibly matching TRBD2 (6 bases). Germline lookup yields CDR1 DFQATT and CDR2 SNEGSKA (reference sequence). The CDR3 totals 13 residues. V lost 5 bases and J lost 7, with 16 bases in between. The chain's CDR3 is CSAGEAAPHTQYF. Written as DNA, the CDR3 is TGCAGTGCTGGGGAGGCGGCACCCCATACGCAGTATTTT.

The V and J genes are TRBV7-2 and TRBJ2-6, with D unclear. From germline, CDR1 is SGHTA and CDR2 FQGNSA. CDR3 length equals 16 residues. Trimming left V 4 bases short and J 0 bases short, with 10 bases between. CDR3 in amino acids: CASSWALSSGANVLTF. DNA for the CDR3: TGTGCCAGCAGCTGGGCGTTAAGCTCTGGGGCCAACGTCCTGACTTTC.

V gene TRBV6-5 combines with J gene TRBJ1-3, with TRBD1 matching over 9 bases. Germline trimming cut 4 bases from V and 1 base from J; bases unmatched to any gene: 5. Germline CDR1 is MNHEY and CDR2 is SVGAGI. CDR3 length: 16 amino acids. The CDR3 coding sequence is TGTGCCAGCAGTTTTGCCGGGACAGGGTCTGGAAACACCATATATTTT. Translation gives CASSFAGTGSGNTIYF.

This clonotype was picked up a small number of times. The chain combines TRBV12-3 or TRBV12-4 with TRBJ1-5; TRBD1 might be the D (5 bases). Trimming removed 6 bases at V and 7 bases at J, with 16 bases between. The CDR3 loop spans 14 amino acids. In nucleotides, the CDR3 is TGTGCCAGCAGCGATACAGGAGGGCGACAGCCCCAGCATTTT. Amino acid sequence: CASSDTGGRQPQHF.

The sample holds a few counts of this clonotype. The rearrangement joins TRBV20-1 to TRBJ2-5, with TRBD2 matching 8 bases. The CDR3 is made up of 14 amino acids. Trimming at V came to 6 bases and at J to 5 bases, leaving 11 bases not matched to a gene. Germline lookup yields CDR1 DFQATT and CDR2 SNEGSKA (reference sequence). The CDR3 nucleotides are TGCAGTGCCGGAGATCGGGGGGGCTGGGAGACCCAGTACTTC. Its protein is CSAGDRGGWETQYF.

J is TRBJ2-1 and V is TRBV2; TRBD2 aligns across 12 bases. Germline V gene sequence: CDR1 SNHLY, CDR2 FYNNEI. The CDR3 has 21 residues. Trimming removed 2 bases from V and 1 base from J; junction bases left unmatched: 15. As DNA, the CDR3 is TGTGCCAGCAGTGAAAGGGGGGCGACACTAGCGGGGGGACCGTCCTACAATGAGCAGTTCTTC. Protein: CASSERGATLAGGPSYNEQFF.

The DNA of the CDR3 is TGTGCCAGTTCGCAGGGGAAGTTCCACGAGCAGTACTTC. Its translation is CASSQGKFHEQYF. The chain recombines TRBV19 with TRBJ2-7; the D gene is possibly TRBD1 (6 bases). V was trimmed by 8 bases and J by 5 bases, leaving 16 bases between them. The germline gives CDR1 LNHDA, CDR2 SQIVND (reference sequence). This CDR3 has 13 amino acids.